The TCR beta chain described here comes from a study of blood T cell repertoires in COVID-19. About the research overall: COVID-19 samples collected from the United States, Italy and Spain covered acute and convalescent phases. T cells, B-cell-depleted T cells, or PBMCs provided the cDNA or gDNA that served as material.

Participants' own reports of clinical history determined their cohort assignment. After removal of 5 bases from V and 4 bases from J, the junction contained 3 bases not matched to a gene. The CDR3 covers 15 residues. Germline V CDR1 and CDR2: SEHNR, FQNEAQ (reference sequence). How the authors handled the data: Quantification of nucleated cells was approximated via reference gene primer amplification. Assay used: immunoSEQ multiplex PCR; TCRdb lists only in-frame clones, some missing. D and trimming were read from the DNA, whereas the V and J calls and clone size are those reported in that table. This table has fewer than 250,000 clones, just over 85% appearing once.

Input material: PBMCs or T cells enriched from blood (not recorded which). The clonotype originates from a woman in her 50s with acute COVID-19. The rearrangement uses TRBV7-9 and TRBJ1-6; 9 positions agree with TRBD1. CDR3 residues: CASSVGTGYNSPLHF. As DNA, the CDR3 is TGTGCCAGCAGCGTCGGGACAGGGTATAATTCACCCCTCCACTTT.